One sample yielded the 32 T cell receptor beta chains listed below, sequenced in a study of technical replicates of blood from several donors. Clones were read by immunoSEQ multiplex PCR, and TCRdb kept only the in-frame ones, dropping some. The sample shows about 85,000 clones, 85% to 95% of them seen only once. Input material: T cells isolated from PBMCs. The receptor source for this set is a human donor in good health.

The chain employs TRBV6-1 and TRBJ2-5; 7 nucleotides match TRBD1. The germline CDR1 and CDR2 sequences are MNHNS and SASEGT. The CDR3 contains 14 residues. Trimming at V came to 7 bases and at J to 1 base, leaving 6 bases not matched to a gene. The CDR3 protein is CASNKDRLQETQYF. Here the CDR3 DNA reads TGTGCCAGCAATAAGGACAGGCTCCAAGAGACCCAGTACTTC.

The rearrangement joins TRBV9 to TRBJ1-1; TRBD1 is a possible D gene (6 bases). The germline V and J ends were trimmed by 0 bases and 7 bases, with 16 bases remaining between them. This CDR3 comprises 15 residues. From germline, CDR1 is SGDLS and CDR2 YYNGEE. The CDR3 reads CASSVGSGADIEAFF. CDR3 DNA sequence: TGTGCCAGCAGCGTAGGATCAGGGGCGGACATTGAAGCTTTCTTT.

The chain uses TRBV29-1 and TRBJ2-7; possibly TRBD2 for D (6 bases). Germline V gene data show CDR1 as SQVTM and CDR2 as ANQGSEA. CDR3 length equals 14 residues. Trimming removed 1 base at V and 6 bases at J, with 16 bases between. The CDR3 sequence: CSVEVELVGGEQYF. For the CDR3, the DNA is TGCAGCGTTGAAGTTGAATTGGTGGGGGGCGAGCAGTACTTC.

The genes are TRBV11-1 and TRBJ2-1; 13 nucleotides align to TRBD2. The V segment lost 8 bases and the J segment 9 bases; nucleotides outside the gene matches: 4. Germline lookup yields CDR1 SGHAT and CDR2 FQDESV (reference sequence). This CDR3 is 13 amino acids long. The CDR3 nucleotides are TGTGCCAGCGAACTAGCGGGAGGGCCTGAGCAGTTCTTC. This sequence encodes CASELAGGPEQFF. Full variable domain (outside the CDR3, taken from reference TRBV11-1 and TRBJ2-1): EAEVAQSPRYKITEKSQAVAFWCDPISGHATLYWYRQILGQGPELLVQFQDESVVDDSQLPKDRFSAERLKGVDSTLKIQPAELGDSAMYLCASELAGGPEQFFGPGTRLTVL.

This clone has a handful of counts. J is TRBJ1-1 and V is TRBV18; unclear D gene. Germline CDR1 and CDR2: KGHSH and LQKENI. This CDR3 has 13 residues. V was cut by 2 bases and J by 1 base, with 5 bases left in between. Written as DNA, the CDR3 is TGTGCCAGCTCACCAGCGGGGAACACTGAAGCTTTCTTT. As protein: CASSPAGNTEAFF.

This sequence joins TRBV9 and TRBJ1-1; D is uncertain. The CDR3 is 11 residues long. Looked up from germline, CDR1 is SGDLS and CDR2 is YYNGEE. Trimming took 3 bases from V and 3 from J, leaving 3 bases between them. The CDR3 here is CASSAYTEAFF. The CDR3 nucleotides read TGTGCCAGCAGCGCCTACACTGAAGCTTTCTTT.

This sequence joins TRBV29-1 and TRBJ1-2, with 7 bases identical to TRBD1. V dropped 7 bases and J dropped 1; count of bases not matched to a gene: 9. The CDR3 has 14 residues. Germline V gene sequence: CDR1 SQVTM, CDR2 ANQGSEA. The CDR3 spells CSATFRGNNYGYTF. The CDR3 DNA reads TGCAGCGCGACGTTCAGGGGGAATAACTATGGCTACACCTTC.

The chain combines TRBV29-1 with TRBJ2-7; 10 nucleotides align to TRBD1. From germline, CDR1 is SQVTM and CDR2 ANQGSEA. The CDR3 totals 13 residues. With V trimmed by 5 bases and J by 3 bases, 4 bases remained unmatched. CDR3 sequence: CSVRTGGNYEQYF. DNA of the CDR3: TGCAGCGTTCGGACAGGGGGGAACTACGAGCAGTACTTC.

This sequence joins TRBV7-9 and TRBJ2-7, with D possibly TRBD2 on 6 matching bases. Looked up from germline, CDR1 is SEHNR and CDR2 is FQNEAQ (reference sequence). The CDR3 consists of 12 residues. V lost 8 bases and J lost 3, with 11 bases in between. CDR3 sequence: CASEAGNYEQYF. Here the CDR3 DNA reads TGTGCCAGCGAGGCGGGGAACTACGAGCAGTACTTC.

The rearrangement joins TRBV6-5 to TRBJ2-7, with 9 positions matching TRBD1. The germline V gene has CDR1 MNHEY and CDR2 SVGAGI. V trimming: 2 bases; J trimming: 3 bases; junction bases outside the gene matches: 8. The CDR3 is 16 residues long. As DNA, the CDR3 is TGTGCCAGCAGTTACACCCAGGACAGGGGCCACTACGAGCAGTACTTC. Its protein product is CASSYTQDRGHYEQYF.

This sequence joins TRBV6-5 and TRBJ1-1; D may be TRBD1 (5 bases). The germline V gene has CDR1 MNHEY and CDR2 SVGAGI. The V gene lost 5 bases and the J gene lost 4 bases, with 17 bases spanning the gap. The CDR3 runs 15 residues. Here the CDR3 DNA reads TGTGCCAGCAGTCAGCTGGTTGGGGCGCCCACTGAAGCTTTCTTT. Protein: CASSQLVGAPTEAFF.

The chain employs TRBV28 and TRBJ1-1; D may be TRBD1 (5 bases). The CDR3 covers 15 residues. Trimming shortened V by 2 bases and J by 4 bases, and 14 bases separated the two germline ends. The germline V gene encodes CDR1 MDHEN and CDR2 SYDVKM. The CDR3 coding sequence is TGTGCCAGCAGTTTACTCGTCAGGGTCAGCACTGAAGCTTTCTTT. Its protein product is CASSLLVRVSTEAFF. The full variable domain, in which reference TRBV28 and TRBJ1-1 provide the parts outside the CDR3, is DVKVTQSSRYLVKRTGEKVFLECVQDMDHENMFWYRQDPGLGLRLIYFSYDVKMKEKGDIPEGYSVSREKKERFSLILESASTNQTSMYLCASSLLVRVSTEAFFGQGTRLTVV.

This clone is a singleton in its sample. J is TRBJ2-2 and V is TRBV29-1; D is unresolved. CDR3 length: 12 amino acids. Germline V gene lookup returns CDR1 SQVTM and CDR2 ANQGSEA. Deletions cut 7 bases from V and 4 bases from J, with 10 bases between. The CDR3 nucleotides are TGCAGCGCCTTACAACGCACCGGGGAGCTGTTTTTT. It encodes CSALQRTGELFF.

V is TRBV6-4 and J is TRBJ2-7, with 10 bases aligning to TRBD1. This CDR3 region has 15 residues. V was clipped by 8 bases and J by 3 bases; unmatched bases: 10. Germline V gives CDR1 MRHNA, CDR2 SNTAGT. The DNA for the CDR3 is TGTGCCAGCCGTCCCCTAGGACAGGGGGACTACGAGCAGTACTTC. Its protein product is CASRPLGQGDYEQYF.

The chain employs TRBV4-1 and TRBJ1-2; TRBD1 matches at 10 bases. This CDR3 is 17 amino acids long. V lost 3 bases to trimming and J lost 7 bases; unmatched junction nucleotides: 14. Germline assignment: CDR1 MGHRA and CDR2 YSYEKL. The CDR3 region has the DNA TGCGCCAGCAGCCACCCTGTTAAGACAGGGGGCATTGGTGGCTACACCTTC. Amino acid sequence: CASSHPVKTGGIGGYTF.

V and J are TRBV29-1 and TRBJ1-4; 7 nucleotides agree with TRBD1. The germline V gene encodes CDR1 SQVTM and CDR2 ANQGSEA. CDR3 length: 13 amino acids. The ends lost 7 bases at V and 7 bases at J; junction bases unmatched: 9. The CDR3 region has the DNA TGCAGCGCCCGACAGGGAGCCGTTGAAAAACTGTTTTTT. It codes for CSARQGAVEKLFF. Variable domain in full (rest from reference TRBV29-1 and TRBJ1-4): SAVISQKPSRDICQRGTSLTIQCQVDSQVTMMFWYRQQPGQSLTLIATANQGSEATYESGFVIDKFPISRPNLTFSTLTVSNMSPEDSSIYLCSARQGAVEKLFFGSGTQLSVL.

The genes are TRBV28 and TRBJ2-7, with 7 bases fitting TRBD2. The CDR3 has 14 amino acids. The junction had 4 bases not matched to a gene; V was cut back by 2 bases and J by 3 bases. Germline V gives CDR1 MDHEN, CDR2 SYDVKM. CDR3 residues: CASSLRGDGYEQYF. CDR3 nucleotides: TGTGCCAGCAGTTTACGGGGGGACGGCTACGAGCAGTACTTC.

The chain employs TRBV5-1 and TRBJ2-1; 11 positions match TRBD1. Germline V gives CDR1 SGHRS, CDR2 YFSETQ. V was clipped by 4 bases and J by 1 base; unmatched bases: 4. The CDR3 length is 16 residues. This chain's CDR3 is CASSEGQGGSYNEQFF. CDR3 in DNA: TGCGCCAGCAGCGAGGGACAGGGGGGGTCCTACAATGAGCAGTTCTTC.

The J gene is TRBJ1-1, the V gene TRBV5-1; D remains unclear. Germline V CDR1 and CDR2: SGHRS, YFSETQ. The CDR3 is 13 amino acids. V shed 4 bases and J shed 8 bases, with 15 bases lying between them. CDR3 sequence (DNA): TGCGCCAGCAGCACCAGAGAGGTTGGAGAAGCTTTCTTT. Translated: CASSTREVGEAFF.

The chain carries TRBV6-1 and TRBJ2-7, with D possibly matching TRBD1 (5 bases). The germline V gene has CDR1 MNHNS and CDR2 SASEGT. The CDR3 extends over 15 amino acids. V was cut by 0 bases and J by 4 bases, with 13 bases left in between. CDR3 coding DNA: TGTGCCAGCAGTGAAGCAGGGGCTAGTTTTTACGAGCAGTACTTC. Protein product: CASSEAGASFYEQYF.

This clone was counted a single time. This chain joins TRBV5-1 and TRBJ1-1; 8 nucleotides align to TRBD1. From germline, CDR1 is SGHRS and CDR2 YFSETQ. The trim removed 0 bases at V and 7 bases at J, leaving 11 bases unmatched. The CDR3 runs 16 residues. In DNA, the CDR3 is TGCGCCAGCAGCTTGGTTACAGGGGGGAACTACTATGAAGCTTTCTTT. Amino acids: CASSLVTGGNYYEAFF.

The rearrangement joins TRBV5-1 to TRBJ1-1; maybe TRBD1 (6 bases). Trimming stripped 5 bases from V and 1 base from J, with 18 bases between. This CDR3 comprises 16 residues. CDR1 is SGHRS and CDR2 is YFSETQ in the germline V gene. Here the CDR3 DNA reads TGCGCCAGCAGTCGTCTTAGACAGGACCCGAACACTGAAGCTTTCTTT. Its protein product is CASSRLRQDPNTEAFF.

The CDR3 region has the DNA TGTGCCAGCAGCTTTTATCTCACCGGGGAGCTGTTTTTT. Its translation is CASSFYLTGELFF. The genes are TRBV7-2 and TRBJ2-2; D is uncertain. The length of the CDR3 is 13 residues. CDR1 and CDR2 (germline): SGHTA, FQGNSA. Trimming pared 3 bases from V and 4 bases from J, leaving 6 bases between.

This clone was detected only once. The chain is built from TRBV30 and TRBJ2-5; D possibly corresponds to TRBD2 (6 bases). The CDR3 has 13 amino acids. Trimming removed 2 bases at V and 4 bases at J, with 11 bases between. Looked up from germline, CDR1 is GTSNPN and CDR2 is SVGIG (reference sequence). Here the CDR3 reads CAWSRGIRETQYF. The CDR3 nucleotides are TGTGCCTGGAGTCGCGGGATAAGAGAGACCCAGTACTTC.

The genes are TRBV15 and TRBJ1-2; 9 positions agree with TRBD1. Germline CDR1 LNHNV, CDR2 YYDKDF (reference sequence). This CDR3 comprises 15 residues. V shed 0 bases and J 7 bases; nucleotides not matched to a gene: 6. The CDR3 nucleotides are TGTGCCACCAGCAGAGATCTCGGGGACAGGGTTGGCTACACCTTC. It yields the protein CATSRDLGDRVGYTF.

DNA for the CDR3: TGTGCCAGCAGTGAAGCTACAGGGGTTGGGCAGCCCCAGCATTTT. It yields the protein CASSEATGVGQPQHF. The chain couples TRBV2 to TRBJ1-5, with 7 bases lining up with TRBD1. Trimming removed 0 bases from V and 7 bases from J; junction bases left unmatched: 6. The CDR3 has 15 residues. The V gene's germline CDR1 is SNHLY and CDR2 FYNNEI. Combining the CDR3 with reference TRBV2 and TRBJ1-5 gives the whole variable domain EPEVTQTPSHQVTQMGQEVILRCVPISNHLYFYWYRQILGQKVEFLVSFYNNEISEKSEIFDDQFSVERPDGSNFTLKIRSTKLEDSAMYFCASSEATGVGQPQHFGDGTRLSIL.

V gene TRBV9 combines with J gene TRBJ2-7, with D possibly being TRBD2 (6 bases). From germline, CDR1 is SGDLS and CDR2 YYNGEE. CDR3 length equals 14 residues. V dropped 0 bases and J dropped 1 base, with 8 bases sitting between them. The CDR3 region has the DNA TGTGCCAGCAGCGTAGGGGGGAGGTCCTACGAGCAGTACTTC. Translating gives CASSVGGRSYEQYF.

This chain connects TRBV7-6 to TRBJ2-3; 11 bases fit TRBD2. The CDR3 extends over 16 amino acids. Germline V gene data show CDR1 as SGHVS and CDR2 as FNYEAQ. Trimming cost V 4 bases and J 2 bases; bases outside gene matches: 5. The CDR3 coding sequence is TGTGCCAGCAGCTCGACTAGCGGGATTCACACAGATACGCAGTATTTT. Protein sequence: CASSSTSGIHTDTQYF.

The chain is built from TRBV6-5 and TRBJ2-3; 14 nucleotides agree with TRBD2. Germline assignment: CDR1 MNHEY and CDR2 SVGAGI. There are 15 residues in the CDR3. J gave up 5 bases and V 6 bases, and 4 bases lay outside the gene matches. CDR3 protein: CASSTGTSGRDTQYF. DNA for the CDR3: TGTGCCAGCAGCACCGGGACTAGCGGGAGAGATACGCAGTATTTT.

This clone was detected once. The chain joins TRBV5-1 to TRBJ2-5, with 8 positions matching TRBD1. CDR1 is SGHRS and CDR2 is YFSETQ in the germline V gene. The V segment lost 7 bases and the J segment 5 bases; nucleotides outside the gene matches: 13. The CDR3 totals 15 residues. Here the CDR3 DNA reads TGCGCCAGCTTCCAAGACCCCCAGGGGGCCGAGACCCAGTACTTC. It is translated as CASFQDPQGAETQYF.

Here the CDR3 DNA reads TGTGCCAGCAGGGGGCGGGACGGGAAAAGCGTGAACACTGAAGCTTTCTTT. Translating gives CASRGRDGKSVNTEAFF. The V gene is TRBV27, the J gene TRBJ1-1; D perhaps matches TRBD1 (5 bases). The V end was cut by 6 bases, the J end by 0 bases, with 20 bases between. The CDR3 runs 17 residues. CDR1 and CDR2 from the germline V gene are MNHEY and SMNVEV (reference sequence).

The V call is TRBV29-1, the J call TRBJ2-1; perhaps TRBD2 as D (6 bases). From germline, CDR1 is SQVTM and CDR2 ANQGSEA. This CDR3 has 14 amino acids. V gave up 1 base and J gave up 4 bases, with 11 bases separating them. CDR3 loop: CSVEGRERYNEQFF. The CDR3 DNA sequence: TGCAGCGTTGAAGGACGGGAGCGATACAATGAGCAGTTCTTC.